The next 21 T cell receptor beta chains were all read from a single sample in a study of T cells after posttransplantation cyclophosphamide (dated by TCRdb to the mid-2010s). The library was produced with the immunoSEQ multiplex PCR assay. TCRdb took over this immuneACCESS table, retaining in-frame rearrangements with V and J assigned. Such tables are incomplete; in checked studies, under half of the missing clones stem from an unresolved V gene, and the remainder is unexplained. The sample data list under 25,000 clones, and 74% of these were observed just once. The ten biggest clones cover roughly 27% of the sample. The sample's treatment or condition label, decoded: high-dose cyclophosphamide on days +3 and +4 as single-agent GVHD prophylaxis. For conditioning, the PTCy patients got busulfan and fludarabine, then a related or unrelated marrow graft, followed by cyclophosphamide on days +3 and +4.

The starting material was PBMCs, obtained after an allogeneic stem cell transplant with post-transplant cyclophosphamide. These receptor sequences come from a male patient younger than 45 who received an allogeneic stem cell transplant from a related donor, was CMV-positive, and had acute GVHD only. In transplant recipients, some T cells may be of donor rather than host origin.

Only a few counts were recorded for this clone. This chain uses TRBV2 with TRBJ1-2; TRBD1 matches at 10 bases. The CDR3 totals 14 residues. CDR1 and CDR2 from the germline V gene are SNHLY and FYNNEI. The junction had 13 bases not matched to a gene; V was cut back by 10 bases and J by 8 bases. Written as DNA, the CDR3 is TGTGCCACTCTTGGACAGGGGGGAGTGAGCGGCTACACCTTC. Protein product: CATLGQGGVSGYTF.

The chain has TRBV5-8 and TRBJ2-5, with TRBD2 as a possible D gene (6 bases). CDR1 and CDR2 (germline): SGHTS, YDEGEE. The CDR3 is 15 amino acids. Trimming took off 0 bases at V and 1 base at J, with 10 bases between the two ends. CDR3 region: CASSLGGVLQETQYF. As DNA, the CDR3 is TGTGCCAGCAGCTTGGGGGGGGTGCTCCAAGAGACCCAGTACTTC.

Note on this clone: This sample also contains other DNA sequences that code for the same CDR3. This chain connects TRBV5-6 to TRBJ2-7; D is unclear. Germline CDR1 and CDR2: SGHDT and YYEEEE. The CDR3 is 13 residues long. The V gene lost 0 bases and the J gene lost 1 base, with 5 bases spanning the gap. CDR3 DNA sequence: TGTGCCAGCAGCTTGGGGCAATCCTACGAGCAGTACTTC. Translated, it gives CASSLGQSYEQYF.

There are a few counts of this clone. In nucleotides, the CDR3 is TGTGCCAGCAGCTTGCCGAAGGGGCCCCTCCACTTT. This translates into CASSLPKGPLHF. The gene calls are TRBV5-6 and TRBJ1-6, with D tentatively TRBD1 (5 bases). V was pared by 1 base and J by 13 bases, with 9 bases between. The germline CDR1 and CDR2 sequences are SGHDT and YYEEEE. The CDR3 length is 12 residues.

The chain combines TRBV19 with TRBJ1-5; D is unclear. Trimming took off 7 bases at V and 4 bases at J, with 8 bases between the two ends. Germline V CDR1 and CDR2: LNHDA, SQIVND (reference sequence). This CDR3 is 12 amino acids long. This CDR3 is CASNSYNQPQHF. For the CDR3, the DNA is TGTGCCAGTAACAGCTATAATCAGCCCCAGCATTTT.

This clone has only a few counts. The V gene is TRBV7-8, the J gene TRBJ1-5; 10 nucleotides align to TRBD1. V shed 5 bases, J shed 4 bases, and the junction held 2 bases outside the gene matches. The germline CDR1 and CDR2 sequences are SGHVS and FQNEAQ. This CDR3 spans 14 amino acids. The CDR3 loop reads CASSLGQGNQPQHF. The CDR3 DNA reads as TGTGCCAGCAGCCTGGGACAGGGGAATCAGCCCCAGCATTTT.

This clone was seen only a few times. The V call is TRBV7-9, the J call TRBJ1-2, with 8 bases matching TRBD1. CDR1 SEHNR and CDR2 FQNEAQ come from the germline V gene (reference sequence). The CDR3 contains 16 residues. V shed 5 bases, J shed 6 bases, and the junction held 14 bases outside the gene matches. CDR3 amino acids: CASSRALGRGQHGYTF. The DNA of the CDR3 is TGTGCCAGCAGCCGAGCCCTGGGCAGGGGGCAGCATGGCTACACCTTC.

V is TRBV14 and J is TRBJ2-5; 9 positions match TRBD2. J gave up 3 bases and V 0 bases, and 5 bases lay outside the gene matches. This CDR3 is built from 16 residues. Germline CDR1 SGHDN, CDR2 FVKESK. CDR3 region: CASSQDRIAGEETQYF. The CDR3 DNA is TGTGCCAGCAGCCAAGATCGCATAGCGGGGGAAGAGACCCAGTACTTC.

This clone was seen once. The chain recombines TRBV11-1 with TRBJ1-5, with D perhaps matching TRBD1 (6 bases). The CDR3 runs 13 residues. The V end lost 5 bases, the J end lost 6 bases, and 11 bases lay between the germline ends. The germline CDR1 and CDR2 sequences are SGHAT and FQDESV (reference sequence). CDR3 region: CASSQGRGQPQHF. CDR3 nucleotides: TGTGCCAGCAGCCAGGGGCGAGGTCAGCCCCAGCATTTT.

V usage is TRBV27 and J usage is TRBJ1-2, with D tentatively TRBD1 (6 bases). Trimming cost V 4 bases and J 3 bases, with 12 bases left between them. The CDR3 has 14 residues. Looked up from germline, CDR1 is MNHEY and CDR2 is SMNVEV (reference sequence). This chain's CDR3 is CASSYGAGDYGYTF. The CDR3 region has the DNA TGTGCCAGCAGTTATGGGGCAGGGGACTATGGCTACACCTTC.

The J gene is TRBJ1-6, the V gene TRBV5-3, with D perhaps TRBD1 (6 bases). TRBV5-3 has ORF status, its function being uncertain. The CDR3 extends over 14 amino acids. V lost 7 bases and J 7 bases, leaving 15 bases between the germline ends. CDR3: CARCRGTLNSPLHF. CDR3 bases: TGTGCCAGATGCCGAGGGACACTAAATTCACCCCTCCACTTT.

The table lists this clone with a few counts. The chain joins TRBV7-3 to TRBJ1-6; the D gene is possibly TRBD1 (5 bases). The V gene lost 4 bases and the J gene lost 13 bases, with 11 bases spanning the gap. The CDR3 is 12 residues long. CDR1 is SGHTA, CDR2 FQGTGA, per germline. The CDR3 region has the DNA TGTGCCAGCAGCTCAATAAGGGGCCCCCTCCACTTT. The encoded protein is CASSSIRGPLHF.

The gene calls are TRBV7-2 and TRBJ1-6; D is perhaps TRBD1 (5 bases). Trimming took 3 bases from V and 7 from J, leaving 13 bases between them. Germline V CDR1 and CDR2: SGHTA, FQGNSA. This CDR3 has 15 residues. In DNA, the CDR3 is TGTGCCAGCAGCTTTGGAGCAGGGCTAAATTCACCCCTCCACTTT. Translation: CASSFGAGLNSPLHF.

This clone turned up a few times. CDR3 in DNA: TGTGCCAGCAGCTCCGGCAGGGGGCCCAGACAGCCCCAGCATTTT. Its translation: CASSSGRGPRQPQHF. The V and J genes are TRBV28 and TRBJ1-5; 8 bases are a match to TRBD1. Germline CDR1 is MDHEN and CDR2 is SYDVKM. CDR3 length equals 15 residues. V lost 6 bases to trimming and J lost 7 bases; unmatched junction nucleotides: 11.

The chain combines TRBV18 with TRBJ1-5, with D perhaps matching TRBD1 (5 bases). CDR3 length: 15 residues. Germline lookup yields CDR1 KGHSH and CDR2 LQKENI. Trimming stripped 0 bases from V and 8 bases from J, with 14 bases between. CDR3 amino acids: CASSPPGRGWEPQHF. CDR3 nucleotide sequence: TGTGCCAGCTCACCACCTGGACGGGGGTGGGAGCCCCAGCATTTT.

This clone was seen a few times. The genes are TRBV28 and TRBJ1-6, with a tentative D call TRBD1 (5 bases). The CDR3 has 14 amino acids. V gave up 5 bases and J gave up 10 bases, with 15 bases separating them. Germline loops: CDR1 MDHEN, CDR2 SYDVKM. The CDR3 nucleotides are TGTGCCAGCAGTCTCGCCGGGACTGGATCACCCCTCCACTTT. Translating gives CASSLAGTGSPLHF.

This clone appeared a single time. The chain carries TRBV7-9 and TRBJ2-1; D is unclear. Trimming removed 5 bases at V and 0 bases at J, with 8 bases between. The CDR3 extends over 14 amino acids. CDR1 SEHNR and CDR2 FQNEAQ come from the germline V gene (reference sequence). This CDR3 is CASSPSSSYNEQFF. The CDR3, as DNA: TGTGCCAGCAGCCCCTCGAGCTCCTACAATGAGCAGTTCTTC.

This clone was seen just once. The CDR3 coding sequence is TGTGCCAGTAGTATACGAGCCAGCGCCGAGCAGTACTTC. Amino acids: CASSIRASAEQYF. J is TRBJ2-7 and V is TRBV19; no firm D call. Germline-derived CDR1 and CDR2 are LNHDA and SQIVND (reference sequence). Trimming stripped 2 bases from V and 6 bases from J, with 11 bases between. This CDR3 spans 13 amino acids.

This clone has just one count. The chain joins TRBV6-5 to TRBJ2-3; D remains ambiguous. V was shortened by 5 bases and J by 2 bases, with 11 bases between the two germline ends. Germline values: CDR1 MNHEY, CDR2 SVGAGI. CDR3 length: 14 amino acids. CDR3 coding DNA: TGTGCCAGCAGTATCTCAGGCGTCACAGATACGCAGTATTTT. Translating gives CASSISGVTDTQYF.

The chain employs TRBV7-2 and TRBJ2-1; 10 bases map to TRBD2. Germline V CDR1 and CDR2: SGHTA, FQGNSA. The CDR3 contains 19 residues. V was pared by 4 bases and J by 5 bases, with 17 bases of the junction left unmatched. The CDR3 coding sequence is TGTGCCAGCAGCTCCCGACTAAGGGTCCAGCGGGGGGGCCACAATGAGCAGTTCTTC. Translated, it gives CASSSRLRVQRGGHNEQFF.

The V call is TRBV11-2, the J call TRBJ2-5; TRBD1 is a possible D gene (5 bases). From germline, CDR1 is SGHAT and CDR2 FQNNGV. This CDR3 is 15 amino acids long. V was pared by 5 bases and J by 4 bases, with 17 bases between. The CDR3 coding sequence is TGTGCCAGCAGCATCACTCTAGGGGCCCGAGAGACCCAGTACTTC. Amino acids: CASSITLGARETQYF.